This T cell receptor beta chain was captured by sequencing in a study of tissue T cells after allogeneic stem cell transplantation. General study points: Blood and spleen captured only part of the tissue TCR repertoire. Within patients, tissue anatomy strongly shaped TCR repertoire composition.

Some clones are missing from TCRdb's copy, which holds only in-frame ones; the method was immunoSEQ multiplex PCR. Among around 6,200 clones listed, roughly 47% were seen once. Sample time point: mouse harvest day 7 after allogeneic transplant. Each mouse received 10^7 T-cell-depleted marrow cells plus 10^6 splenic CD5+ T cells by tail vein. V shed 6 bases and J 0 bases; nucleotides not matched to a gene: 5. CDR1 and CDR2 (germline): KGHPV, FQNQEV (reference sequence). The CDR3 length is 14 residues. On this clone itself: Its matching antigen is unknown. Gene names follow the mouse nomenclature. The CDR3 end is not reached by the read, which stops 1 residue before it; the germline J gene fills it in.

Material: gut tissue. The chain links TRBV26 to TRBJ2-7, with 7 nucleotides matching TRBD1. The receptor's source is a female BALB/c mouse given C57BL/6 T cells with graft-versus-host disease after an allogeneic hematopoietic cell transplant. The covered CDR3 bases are TGTGCCAGCAGCAGACAGGGTAGCTCCTATGAACAGTAC. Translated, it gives CASSRQGSSYEQY. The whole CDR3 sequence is CASSRQGSSYEQYF.